The rows below give T cell receptor beta chains drawn from one sample of a study of CD8 T cells in ankylosing spondylitis. TCRdb passed the 5' RACE reads through MiXCR, listing each CDR3 protein once. The table lists 800,000 to 900,000 distinct CDR3 sequences, 10% to 15% of them singletons. The sequenced material came from blood, either unsorted or a sorted T cell fraction (not recorded which). All receptors derive from a male donor with ankylosing spondylitis. Both conserved end residues are part of each CDR3. The D gene is left open where the match is weak. A row's size may be missing; if present it is once, few, many or a size class.

CASSRLGLAGPDTQYF | TGTGCCAGCAGCCGCTTAGGACTAGCGGGTCCAGATACGCAGTATTTT | TRBV7-6 | TRBD2 | few | TRBJ2-3
CASSFQVGLAVGNEQFF | TGTGCCAGCAGCTTTCAAGTAGGACTAGCGGTGGGTAATGAGCAGTTCTTC | TRBV7-2 | TRBD2 | NA | TRBJ2-1
CASSLPRDRGSGDTEAFF | TGTGCCAGCAGCTTACCCCGGGACAGGGGATCAGGGGACACTGAAGCTTTCTTT | TRBV11-2 | TRBD1 | many | TRBJ1-1
CSARPAGGEAFF | TGCAGCGCCAGGCCAGCGGGGGGCGAAGCTTTCTTT | TRBV29-1 | NA | few | TRBJ1-1
CASSYLGLNTEAFF | TGTGCCAGCAGTTATTTAGGATTGAACACTGAAGCTTTCTTT | TRBV6-2/TRBV6-3 | NA | few | TRBJ1-1
CASSRGTSNEQFF | TGTGCCAGCAGTCGTGGGACTAGCAATGAGCAGTTCTTC | TRBV9 | TRBD2 | few | TRBJ2-1
CASSYNFRSVSNQPQHF | TGTGCCAGCAGTTACAATTTTAGGTCGGTTAGCAATCAGCCCCAGCATTTT | TRBV6-5 | NA | few | TRBJ1-5
CSASRGPRSETQYF | TGCAGTGCTAGCAGGGGGCCAAGGTCAGAGACCCAGTACTTC | TRBV20-1 | TRBD1 | few | TRBJ2-5
CSARLNEQFF | TGCAGTGCTAGACTGAACGAGCAGTTCTTC | TRBV20-1 | NA | many | TRBJ2-1
CASSGWGGVHNEQFF | TGTGCCAGCAGTGGGTGGGGTGGGGTTCACAATGAGCAGTTCTTC | TRBV6-1 | NA | few | TRBJ2-1
CASSQDSGTGIYEQYF | TGTGCCAGCAGCCAAGATTCCGGGACAGGGATATACGAGCAGTACTTC | TRBV3-1 | TRBD1 | NA | TRBJ2-7
CSARDGGSYNEQFF | TGCAGTGCTAGAGACGGGGGATCATACAATGAGCAGTTCTTC | TRBV20-1 | NA | many | TRBJ2-1
CASSLSPLAGVFEQYF | TGCGCCAGCAGCCTGTCCCCCCTAGCGGGAGTTTTCGAGCAGTACTTC | TRBV4-1 | TRBD2 | NA | TRBJ2-7
CATSRVGIPGGYTF | TGTGCCACCAGCAGAGTCGGGATTCCCGGTGGCTACACCTTC | TRBV15 | NA | NA | TRBJ1-2
CASSATEENTEAFF | TGTGCCAGCAGCGCGACAGAAGAAAACACTGAAGCTTTCTTT | TRBV9 | NA | few | TRBJ1-1
CATSDPLGTTLDTQYF | TGTGCCACCAGTGATCCCTTGGGGACTACTCTAGATACGCAGTATTTT | TRBV24-1 | TRBD2 | NA | TRBJ2-3
CASSASEGQGIDYGYTF | TGTGCCAGCAGTGCTTCGGAAGGTCAGGGGATTGACTATGGCTACACCTTC | TRBV25-1 | NA | few | TRBJ1-2
CAISAEFGTEAFF | TGTGCCATCAGCGCGGAATTTGGCACTGAAGCTTTCTTT | TRBV10-3 | NA | few | TRBJ1-1
CASSPYARMNTEAFF | TGTGCCAGCAGCCCGTACGCCCGGATGAACACTGAAGCTTTCTTT | TRBV5-6 | NA | many | TRBJ1-1
CASSTTGGTEFSEQYF | TGTGCCAGCAGTACGACCGGCGGGACAGAGTTTAGTGAGCAGTACTTC | TRBV6-1 | NA | NA | TRBJ2-7
CASSPGGLGYEQYF | TGTGCCAGCTCACCGGGGGGATTAGGCTACGAGCAGTACTTC | TRBV18 | NA | NA | TRBJ2-7
CSANNNRGGPTDTQYF | TGCAGTGCTAACAATAACCGGGGGGGCCCCACGGATACGCAGTATTTT | TRBV20-1 | TRBD2 | NA | TRBJ2-3
CASSITVPSYEQYF | TGTGCCAGCAGCATAACGGTCCCCTCCTACGAGCAGTACTTC | TRBV12-3/TRBV12-4 | NA | few | TRBJ2-7
CSASTTISYEQYF | TGCAGTGCTAGCACGACTATCTCCTACGAGCAGTACTTC | TRBV20-1 | NA | few | TRBJ2-7
CASSLALGGSGNTIYF | TGCGCCAGCAGCTTGGCTCTTGGAGGGTCAGGAAACACCATATATTTT | TRBV5-1 | NA | NA | TRBJ1-3
CASSQQQGATDTQYF | TGTGCCAGCTCACAACAACAGGGAGCCACAGATACGCAGTATTTT | TRBV18 | NA | few | TRBJ2-3
CASSLTPGTPNYGYTF | TGCGCCAGCAGCTTGACACCCGGGACACCGAACTATGGCTACACCTTC | TRBV5-1 | NA | NA | TRBJ1-2
CASSFPSGQGIETQYF | TGTGCCAGCAGCTTCCCCTCGGGACAGGGAATAGAGACCCAGTACTTC | TRBV5-6 | TRBD1 | few | TRBJ2-5
CASSGTGYNEQFF | TGCGCCAGCAGTGGGACAGGGTACAATGAGCAGTTCTTC | TRBV5-1 | TRBD1 | few | TRBJ2-1
CASSFSVLNTEAFF | TGTGCCAGCAGTTTCTCGGTCTTGAACACTGAAGCTTTCTTT | TRBV27 | NA | NA | TRBJ1-1
CASSDPVSGRAEKQFF | TGTGCCAGCAGTGACCCTGTGAGCGGGAGGGCCGAGAAGCAGTTCTTC | TRBV6-2/TRBV6-3 | TRBD2 | many | TRBJ2-1
CASSLGDGWSYEQYF | TGTGCCAGCAGCTTAGGGGACGGCTGGTCTTACGAGCAGTACTTC | TRBV7-2 | NA | NA | TRBJ2-7
CASSRQGTVEKLFF | TGTGCCAGCAGCCGACAGGGTACAGTTGAAAAACTGTTTTTT | TRBV7-2 | TRBD1 | few | TRBJ1-4
CASSFQTDRGNSPLHF | TGCGCCAGCAGCTTCCAGACGGACAGGGGTAATTCACCCCTCCACTTT | TRBV5-1 | TRBD1 | many | TRBJ1-6
CSVVGARGQETQYF | TGCAGCGTTGTAGGGGCGAGGGGGCAAGAGACCCAGTACTTC | TRBV29-1 | NA | few | TRBJ2-5
CSGGTGGHSTQYF | TGCAGTGGGGGGACAGGGGGCCACTCCACACAGTATTTT | TRBV20-1 | TRBD1 | few | TRBJ2-3
CASNEERAGELFF | TGTGCCTCTAACGAGGAGCGGGCCGGGGAGCTGTTTTTT | TRBV10-3 | NA | NA | TRBJ2-2
CSVSWTENTEAFF | TGCAGCGTCTCCTGGACAGAGAACACTGAAGCTTTCTTT | TRBV29-1 | NA | many | TRBJ1-1